The entry below describes one TCR beta chain. The antigen is unknown. This sample is part of a study of identical twins. Unique molecular identifiers were present on cDNA, and template switching added a universal primer site. MiXCR was run by TCRdb on the 5' RACE reads, yielding one entry per CDR3 protein. The sample holds 450,000 to 500,000 distinct CDR3 sequences; more than 13% are singletons and the top ten take about 0.94%. Study-wide points: Carriage of fewer insertions was seen in abundant cord blood beta clonotypes, whereas memory repertoires showed none.

Germline V lookup: CDR1 MDHEN, CDR2 SYDVKM. The V and J ends lost 1 base and 7 bases, in that order; junction bases with no gene match: 6. This CDR3 has 16 residues. The data were also submitted as part of a second study, on yellow fever vaccine responses in identical twins.

The sample comprised CD4+ T cells sorted from blood. This clonotype was sampled from a woman aged 18-29 years in good health. V usage is TRBV28 and J usage is TRBJ1-6; 8 bases agree with TRBD1. Here the CDR3 reads CASSLSPQGANSPLHF. CDR3 bases: TGTGCCAGCAGTTTATCCCCCCAGGGGGCGAATTCACCCCTCCACTTT.